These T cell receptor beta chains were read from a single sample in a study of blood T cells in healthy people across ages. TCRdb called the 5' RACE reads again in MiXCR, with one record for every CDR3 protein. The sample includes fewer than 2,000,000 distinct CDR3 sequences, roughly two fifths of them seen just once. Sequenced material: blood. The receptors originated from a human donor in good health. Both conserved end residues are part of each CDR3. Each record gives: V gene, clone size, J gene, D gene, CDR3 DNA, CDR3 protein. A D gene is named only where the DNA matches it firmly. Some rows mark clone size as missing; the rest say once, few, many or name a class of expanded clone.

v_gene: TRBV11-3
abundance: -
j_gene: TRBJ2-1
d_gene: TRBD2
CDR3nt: TGTGCCAGCAGCTCGCGAACTGGACTAGCGGGGGGGAGCTCCTACAATGAGCAGTTCTTC
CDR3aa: CASSSRTGLAGGSSYNEQFF

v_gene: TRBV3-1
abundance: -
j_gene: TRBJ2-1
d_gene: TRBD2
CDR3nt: TGTGCCAGCAGCTCGACCCTTTCGACTAGCGCGGGATACAATGAGCAGTTCTTC
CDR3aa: CASSSTLSTSAGYNEQFF

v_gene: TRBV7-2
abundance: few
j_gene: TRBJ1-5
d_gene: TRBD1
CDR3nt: TGTGCCAGCAGCCTGACAGGGTTTGATCAGCCCCAGCATTTT
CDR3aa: CASSLTGFDQPQHF

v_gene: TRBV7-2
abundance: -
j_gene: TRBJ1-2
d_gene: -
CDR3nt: TGTGCCAGCAGCTCATCCGGGGAACCCATTAACTATGGCTACACCTTC
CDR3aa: CASSSSGEPINYGYTF

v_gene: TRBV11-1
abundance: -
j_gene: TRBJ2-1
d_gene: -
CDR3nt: TGTGCCAGCAGCTCCCATTTAAGCCAATGGGGCCAGCTTTACAATGAGCAGTTCTTC
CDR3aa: CASSSHLSQWGQLYNEQFF

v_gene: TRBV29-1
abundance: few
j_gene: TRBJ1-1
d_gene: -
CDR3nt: TGCAGCGTTGTACAGGGCATCGGCACTGAAGCTTTCTTT
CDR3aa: CSVVQGIGTEAFF

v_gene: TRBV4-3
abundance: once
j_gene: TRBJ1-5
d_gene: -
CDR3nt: TGCGCCAGCAGCCAAGAGCTGGGCCATCAGCCCCAGCATTTT
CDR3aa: CASSQELGHQPQHF

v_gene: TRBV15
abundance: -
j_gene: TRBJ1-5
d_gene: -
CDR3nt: TGTGCCACCAGCAGAGTGGCAGAGAGTCCTGGCACGGCAATCAGGGCCCAGCATTTT
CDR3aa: CATSRVAESPGTAIRAQHF

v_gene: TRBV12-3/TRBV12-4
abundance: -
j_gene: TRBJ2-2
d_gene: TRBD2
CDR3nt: TGTGCCAGCACCATGGGGTCGTTCGGGGGGGCACTGTTTTTT
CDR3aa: CASTMGSFGGALFF

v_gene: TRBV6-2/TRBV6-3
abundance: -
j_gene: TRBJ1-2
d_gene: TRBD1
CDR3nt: TGTGCCAGCAGTACCGGACAGGGAGGGAATGGCTACACCTTC
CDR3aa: CASSTGQGGNGYTF

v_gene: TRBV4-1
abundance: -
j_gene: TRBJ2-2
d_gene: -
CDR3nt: TGCGCCAGCAGCCAAGATCTGACGGGGCAGGGCGGGGAGCTGTTTTTT
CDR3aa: CASSQDLTGQGGELFF

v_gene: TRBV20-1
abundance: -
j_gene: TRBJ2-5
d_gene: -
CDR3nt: TGCAGAGCTAGAGGGACCCCGAGTTTTGAGACCCAGTACTTC
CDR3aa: CRARGTPSFETQYF

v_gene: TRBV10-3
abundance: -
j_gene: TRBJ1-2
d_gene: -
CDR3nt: TGTGCCATCAGTGAGCCGGGCCTGGATAACTATGGCTACACCTTC
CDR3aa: CAISEPGLDNYGYTF

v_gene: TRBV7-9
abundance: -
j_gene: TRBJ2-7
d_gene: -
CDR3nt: TGTGCCAGCAGCTTAGCTGGGCAGATGGACTACGAGCAGTACTTC
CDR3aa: CASSLAGQMDYEQYF

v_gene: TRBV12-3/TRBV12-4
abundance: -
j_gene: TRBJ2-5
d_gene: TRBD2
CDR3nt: TGTGCCAGCAGTTTTGGTCCTAGCGGGGGCCAAGAGACCCAGTACTTC
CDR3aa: CASSFGPSGGQETQYF

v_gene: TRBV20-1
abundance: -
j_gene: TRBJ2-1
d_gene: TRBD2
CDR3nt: TGCAGTGCCGACGGGACTAGCGGGTCCTACAATGAGCAGTTCTTC
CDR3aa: CSADGTSGSYNEQFF

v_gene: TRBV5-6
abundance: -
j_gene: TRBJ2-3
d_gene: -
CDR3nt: TGTGCCAGCAGATCTGGACCTCTAGATACGCAGTATTTT
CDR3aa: CASRSGPLDTQYF

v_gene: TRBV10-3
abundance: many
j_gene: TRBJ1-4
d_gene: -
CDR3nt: TGTGCCATCAGTGAGGCTTCAAGCGATGAAAAACTGTTTTTT
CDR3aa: CAISEASSDEKLFF

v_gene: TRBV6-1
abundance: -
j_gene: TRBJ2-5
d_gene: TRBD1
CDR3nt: TGTGCCAGCAGTGAAGGGACAGGGTTCCTCCAAGAGACCCAGTACTTC
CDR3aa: CASSEGTGFLQETQYF

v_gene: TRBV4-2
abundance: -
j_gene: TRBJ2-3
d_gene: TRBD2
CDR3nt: TGTGCCAGCAGCCAGCGGACTAGCGGGGGGGCCCGAGATACGCAGTATTTT
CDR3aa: CASSQRTSGGARDTQYF

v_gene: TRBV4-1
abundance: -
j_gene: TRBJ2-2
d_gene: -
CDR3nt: TGCGCCAGCAGCCACAACGACGGGGAGCTGTTTTTT
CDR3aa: CASSHNDGELFF

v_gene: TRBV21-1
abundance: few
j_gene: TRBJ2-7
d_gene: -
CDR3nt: TGTGCCAGCAGCATCCGGCGGGGCGAGCAGTACTTC
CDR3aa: CASSIRRGEQYF

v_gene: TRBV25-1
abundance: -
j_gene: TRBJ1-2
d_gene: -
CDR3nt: TGTGCCAGCAGCGGACCCACGGGACATCGGGGCTACACCTTC
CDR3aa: CASSGPTGHRGYTF

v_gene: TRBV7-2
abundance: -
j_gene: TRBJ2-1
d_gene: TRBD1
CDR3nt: TGTGCCAGCAGCTTGGACGAGGACAGGGCTACGTTCTTC
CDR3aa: CASSLDEDRATFF

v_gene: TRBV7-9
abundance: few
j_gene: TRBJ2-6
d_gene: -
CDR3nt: TGTGCCAGCAGCCGACAGTCTGGGGCCAACGTCCTGACTTTC
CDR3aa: CASSRQSGANVLTF

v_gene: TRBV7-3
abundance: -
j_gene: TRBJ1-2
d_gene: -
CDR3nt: TGTGCCAGCAGCGGACCAGGGGAAAAGGGCTCCTATGGCTACACCTTC
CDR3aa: CASSGPGEKGSYGYTF

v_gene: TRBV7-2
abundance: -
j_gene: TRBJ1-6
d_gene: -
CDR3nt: TGTGCCAGCAGCTTAGGTTATCTGGGGCCCCTCCACTTT
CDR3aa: CASSLGYLGPLHF

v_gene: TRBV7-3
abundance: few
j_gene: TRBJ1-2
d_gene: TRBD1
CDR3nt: TGTGCCAGCAGCGCATACAGGGGAACTAACTATGGCTACACCTTC
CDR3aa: CASSAYRGTNYGYTF

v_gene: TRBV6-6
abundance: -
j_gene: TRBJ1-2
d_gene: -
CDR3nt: TGTGCCAGCAGTTTTCGGGAGGACTCCAAGTATGGCTACACCTTC
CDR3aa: CASSFREDSKYGYTF

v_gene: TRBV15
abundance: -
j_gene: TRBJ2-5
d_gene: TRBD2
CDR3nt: TGTACCACCAGCAGAGATGGGACTAGCGAAGAGACCCAGTACTTC
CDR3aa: CTTSRDGTSEETQYF

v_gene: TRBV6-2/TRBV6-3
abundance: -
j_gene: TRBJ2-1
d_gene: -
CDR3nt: TGTGCCAGCAGTTACAGTCGCAGCCGTGAGCAGTTCTTC
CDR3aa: CASSYSRSREQFF

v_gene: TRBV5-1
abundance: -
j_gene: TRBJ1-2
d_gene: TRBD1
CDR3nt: TGCGCCAGCAGCTTACGAAGGCAGGGGGCTGGCTATGGCTACACCTTC
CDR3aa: CASSLRRQGAGYGYTF

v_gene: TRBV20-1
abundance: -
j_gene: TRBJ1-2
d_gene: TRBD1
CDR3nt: TGCAGTGCTAGGGACAGGGTAACAGAGTATGGCTACACCTTC
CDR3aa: CSARDRVTEYGYTF

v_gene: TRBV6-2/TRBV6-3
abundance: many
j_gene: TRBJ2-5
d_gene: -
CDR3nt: TGTGCCAGCAGCCCGGACGACGGTACCCAGTACTTC
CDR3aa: CASSPDDGTQYF

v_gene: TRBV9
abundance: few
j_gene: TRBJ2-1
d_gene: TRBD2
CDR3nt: TGTGCCAGCAGCTACCAAGCGACTAGCGGGGGGCCCCCAGTGCAGTTCTTC
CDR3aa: CASSYQATSGGPPVQFF

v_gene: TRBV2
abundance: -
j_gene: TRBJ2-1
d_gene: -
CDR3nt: TGTACCAGCAGGAACGACAGGTCTGAGCAGTTCTTC
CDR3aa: CTSRNDRSEQFF

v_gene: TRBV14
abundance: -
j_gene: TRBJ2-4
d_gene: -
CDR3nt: TGTGCCAGCGGGACATCGTTTATTCGGTACTTC
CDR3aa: CASGTSFIRYF

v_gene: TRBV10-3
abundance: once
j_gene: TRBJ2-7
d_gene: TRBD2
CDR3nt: TGTGCCACCAGTGAAGGCATAGCGGGGGGTTACGAGCAGTACTTC
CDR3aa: CATSEGIAGGYEQYF

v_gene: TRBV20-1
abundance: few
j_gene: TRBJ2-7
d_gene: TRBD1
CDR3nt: TGCAGTGCTACCGACAGGGGGCGTATATACGAGCAGTACTTC
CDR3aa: CSATDRGRIYEQYF

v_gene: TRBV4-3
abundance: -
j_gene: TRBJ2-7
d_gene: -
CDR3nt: TGCGCCAGCAGCCAAGAGGAGTCAGAGGACTACGAGCAGTACTTC
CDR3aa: CASSQEESEDYEQYF

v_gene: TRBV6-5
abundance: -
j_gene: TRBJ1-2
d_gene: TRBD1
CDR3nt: TGTACCAGCAGTTACGCAGGGGGGGGAGATGGCTACACCTTC
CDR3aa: CTSSYAGGGDGYTF

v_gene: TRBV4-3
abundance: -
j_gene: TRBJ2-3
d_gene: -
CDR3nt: TGCGCCAGCAGCCAAGATGCGGCCCACACAGATACGCAGTATTTT
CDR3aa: CASSQDAAHTDTQYF

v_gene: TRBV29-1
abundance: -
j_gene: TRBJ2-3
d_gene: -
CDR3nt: TGCAGCGTTGGGTCCACTAGCTTTGGCACAGATACGCAGTATTTT
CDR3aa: CSVGSTSFGTDTQYF

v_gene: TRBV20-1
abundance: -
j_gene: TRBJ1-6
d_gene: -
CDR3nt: TGCAGTGCTAGACCCCAGATCGATTCACCCCTCCACTTT
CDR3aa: CSARPQIDSPLHF

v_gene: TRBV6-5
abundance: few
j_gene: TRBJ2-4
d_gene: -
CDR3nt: TGTGCCAGCAGTTACGAGGAGGGGGACGGCATTCAGTACTTC
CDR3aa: CASSYEEGDGIQYF

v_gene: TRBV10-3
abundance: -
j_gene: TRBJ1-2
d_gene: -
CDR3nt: TGTGCCATCAGTGAATGGGGGATATACAGGTCTGATGGCTACACCTTC
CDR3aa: CAISEWGIYRSDGYTF

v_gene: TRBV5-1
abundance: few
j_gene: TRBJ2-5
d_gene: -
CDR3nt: TGCGCCAGCAGCTCGACCGAGCTCCAAGAGACCCAGTACTTC
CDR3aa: CASSSTELQETQYF

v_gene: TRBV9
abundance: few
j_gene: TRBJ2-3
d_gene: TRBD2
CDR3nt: TGTGCCAGCAGCGGATTTCTAGCGGGGCGCACGAATACGCAGTATTTT
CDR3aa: CASSGFLAGRTNTQYF

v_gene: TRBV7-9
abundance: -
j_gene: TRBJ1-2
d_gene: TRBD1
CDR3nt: TGTGCCAGCAGCTTAGGGACAGGGACACCCTGTGGCTACACCTTC
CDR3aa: CASSLGTGTPCGYTF

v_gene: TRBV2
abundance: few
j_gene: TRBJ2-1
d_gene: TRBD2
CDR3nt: TGTGCCAGCAGTTTCGTAACTAGCGGGGGGTTGGATGAGCAGTTCTTC
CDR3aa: CASSFVTSGGLDEQFF

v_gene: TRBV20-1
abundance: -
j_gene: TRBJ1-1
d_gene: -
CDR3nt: TGCAGTGCTAGAGATTCTTCCCTGGCGTGGACTGAAGCTTTCTTT
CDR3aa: CSARDSSLAWTEAFF

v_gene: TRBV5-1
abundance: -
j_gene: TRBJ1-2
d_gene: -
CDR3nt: TGCGCCAGCAGCTTGGTCGCAGGAGCTCTTACCTCAAACTATGGCTACACCTTC
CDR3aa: CASSLVAGALTSNYGYTF

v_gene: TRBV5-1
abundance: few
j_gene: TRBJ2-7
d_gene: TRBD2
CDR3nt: TGCGCCAGCAGCCCACTCCAAGGAGCGGGGGGCCCTTACGAGCAGTACTTC
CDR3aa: CASSPLQGAGGPYEQYF

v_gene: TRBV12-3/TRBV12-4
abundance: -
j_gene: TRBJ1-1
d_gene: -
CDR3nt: TGTGCCAGCACCAGTGGGACCACTGAAGCTTTCTTT
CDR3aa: CASTSGTTEAFF

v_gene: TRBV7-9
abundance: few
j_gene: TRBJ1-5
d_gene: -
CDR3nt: TGTGCCAGCAGCCACTCCAGGAGGGGGAGCAATCAGCCCCAGCATTTT
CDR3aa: CASSHSRRGSNQPQHF

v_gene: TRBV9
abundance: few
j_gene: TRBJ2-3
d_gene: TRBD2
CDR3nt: TGTGCCAGCAGCGTCAGTACAAGACGCTTTGCGGGGGGTAAGGATACGCAGTATTTT
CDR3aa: CASSVSTRRFAGGKDTQYF

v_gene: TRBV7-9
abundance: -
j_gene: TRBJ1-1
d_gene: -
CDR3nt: TGTGCCAGCAGCTTAGCTGGGGCAACCTCTGAAGCTTTCTTT
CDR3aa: CASSLAGATSEAFF

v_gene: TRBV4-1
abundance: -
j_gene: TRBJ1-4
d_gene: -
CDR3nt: TGCGCCAGCAGCCAAATTCCCTGGGTGGAAAAACTGTTTTTT
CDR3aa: CASSQIPWVEKLFF